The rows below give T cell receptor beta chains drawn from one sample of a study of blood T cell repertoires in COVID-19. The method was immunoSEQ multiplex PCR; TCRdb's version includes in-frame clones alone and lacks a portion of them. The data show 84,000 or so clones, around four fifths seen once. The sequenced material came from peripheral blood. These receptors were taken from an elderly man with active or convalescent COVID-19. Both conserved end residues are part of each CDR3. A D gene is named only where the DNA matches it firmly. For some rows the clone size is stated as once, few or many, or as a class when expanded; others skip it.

TGTGCCGTAAGGGACAGTAATGAAAAACTGTTTTTT	CAVRDSNEKLFF	TRBD1	TRBJ1-4	TRBV28	once
TGTGCCACCAGTGATTTGGGGGCGCAGAACAATGAGCAGTTCTTC	CATSDLGAQNNEQFF	NA	TRBJ2-1	TRBV24-1	NA
TGTGCCAGCGCAGACAAAACTAATGAAAAACTGTTTTTT	CASADKTNEKLFF	NA	TRBJ1-4	TRBV28	NA
TGTGCCAGCTCACCATCAGGCCGGGAGACCCAGTACTTC	CASSPSGRETQYF	NA	TRBJ2-5	TRBV18	NA
TGCGCCAGCAGTGAGTCGGGGACAGACACAGATACGCAGTATTTT	CASSESGTDTDTQYF	TRBD1	TRBJ2-3	TRBV10-1	few
TGCGCCAGCAGCTTGGCGACAGACTCTGGGGCCAACGTCCTGACTTTC	CASSLATDSGANVLTF	NA	TRBJ2-6	TRBV5-1	once
TGTGCCAGCAGCCCCCCCCGGACTAGCGGGGGTTTGGTCTTC	CASSPPRTSGGLVF	TRBD2	TRBJ2-1	TRBV7-8	NA
TGTGCCAGCAGCCGACAGGGGGTTGGGACCGGGGAGCTGTTTTTT	CASSRQGVGTGELFF	TRBD1	TRBJ2-2	TRBV3-1/TRBV3-2	NA
TGTGCCAGCAGCCGCGGACAGGGAATATTGGACACTGAAGCTTTCTTT	CASSRGQGILDTEAFF	TRBD1	TRBJ1-1	TRBV7-3	NA
TGCGCCAGCAGCTCAGGGGGCTCAAATGAAAAACTGTTTTTT	CASSSGGSNEKLFF	TRBD1	TRBJ1-4	TRBV5-1	NA
TGTGCCAGCAGCTTAGATGGAGACAGGCTGAATCAGCCCCAGCATTTT	CASSLDGDRLNQPQHF	NA	TRBJ1-5	TRBV11-2	NA
TGTGCCAGCAGCCCAACTGATCCCTCTGGGGCCAACGTCCTGACTTTC	CASSPTDPSGANVLTF	NA	TRBJ2-6	TRBV3-1/TRBV3-2	NA
TGTGCCAGCAGAAGGACAGGGGATGGCTACACCTTC	CASRRTGDGYTF	TRBD1	TRBJ1-2	TRBV6-5	NA
TGTGCCAGCAGCGTAGGGAGGGGCAGCTACACAGATACGCAGTATTTT	CASSVGRGSYTDTQYF	NA	TRBJ2-3	TRBV9	NA